The source of this T cell receptor beta chain is a study of blood T cell repertoires in COVID-19. For the study at large: The study drew acute and convalescent COVID-19 samples from the United States, Italy and Spain. Sources were T cells, B-cell-depleted T cells, or PBMCs; the material itself was cDNA or gDNA.

Authors' methods: Reference gene primer amplification gave nucleated cell count estimates. Assay: immunoSEQ multiplex PCR; the TCRdb copy retains only in-frame clones and omits some. V and J calls and clone size follow that table, whereas D and trimming were derived from the DNA. Of fewer than 75,000 clones in the sample, 87% were seen once. This receptor was taken from a man aged 55 to 70 with active or convalescent COVID-19. Sequences were obtained from peripheral blood.

The CDR3 is CASSSWRTGLYMNTEAFF. The CDR3 bases are TGTGCCAGCAGCTCGTGGAGGACAGGTCTTTATATGAACACTGAAGCTTTCTTT. The V call is TRBV5-6, the J call TRBJ1-1; 7 nucleotides align to TRBD1. Germline trimming cut 3 bases from V and 0 bases from J; bases unmatched to any gene: 14. This CDR3 has 18 amino acids. Germline loops: CDR1 SGHDT, CDR2 YYEEEE. Using reference TRBV5-6 and TRBJ1-1 for the parts outside the CDR3, the full variable domain is DAGVTQSPTHLIKTRGQQVTLRCSPKSGHDTVSWYQQALGQGPQFIFQYYEEEERQRGNFPDRFSGHQFPNYSSELNVNALLLGDSALYLCASSSWRTGLYMNTEAFFGQGTRLTVV.